This T cell receptor (beta chain) was identified during a study of cytomegalovirus exposure and HLA in healthy donors. There were likely unrecorded immune exposures, though donors were nominally healthy when sampled. V trimming: 0 bases; J trimming: 8 bases; junction bases outside the gene matches: 10. Germline CDR1 is SGDLS and CDR2 is YYNGEE. This CDR3 region has 16 residues. Researchers ran the PCR with 60 Vbeta and 13 Jbeta primers. Profiled with immunoSEQ multiplex PCR; TCRdb holds only in-frame clones, not every one. The sample carries 95,000 to 100,000 clones, roughly 85% recorded once. Sequenced input: PBMCs. The TCR sequence derives from a young man in good health and CMV-seronegative. The chain uses TRBV9 and TRBJ2-2; the match to TRBD2 covers 7 bases. The CDR3 protein is CASSVELALKEGELFF. CDR3 nucleotides: TGTGCCAGCAGCGTAGAACTAGCGCTTAAGGAAGGGGAGCTGTTTTTT.